This entry concerns a single TCR beta chain. The data originate from a study of cytotoxic CD8 clonotypes in ibrutinib-treated CLL. Repertoires were generated with immunoSEQ multiplex PCR, while TCRdb's copy carries only in-frame clones and drops some. This table holds approximately 350,000 clones, about 61% found once. The CDR3 contains 13 residues. Looked up from germline, CDR1 is LNHDA and CDR2 is SQIVND (reference sequence). V was trimmed by 4 bases and J by 1 base, leaving 7 bases between them. The V call is TRBV19, the J call TRBJ2-5, with D unclear. The sequence was obtained from a human donor with chronic lymphocytic leukemia. Here the sequenced sample was PBMCs, taken after 36 months of ibrutinib treatment. The CDR3 region has the DNA TGTGCCAGTAGTACGGATTTCCAAGAGACCCAGTACTTC. Protein: CASSTDFQETQYF. The variable domain in full, with the rest retrieved from reference TRBV19 and TRBJ2-5, is DGGITQSPKYLFRKEGQNVTLSCEQNLNHDAMYWYRQDPGQGLRLIYYSQIVNDFQKGDIAEGYSVSREKKESFPLTVTSAQKNPTAFYLCASSTDFQETQYFGPGTRLLVL.